This T cell receptor (beta chain) was profiled in a study of blood T cell repertoires in COVID-19. Study-wide context: In each case, the material was cDNA or gDNA derived from T cells, B-cell-depleted T cells, or PBMCs.

Clones were sequenced by immunoSEQ multiplex PCR, and TCRdb holds only the in-frame ones, with some missing. The profile shows 170,000 or so clones, 65% to 85% of them singletons. The V gene end was trimmed by 0 bases and the J gene end by 4 bases; junction bases not matched to a gene: 2. The CDR3 consists of 16 residues. CDR1 is LGHDT and CDR2 is YNNKEL in the germline V gene (reference sequence). The source material was peripheral blood. The receptor's source is a woman between 40 and 55 years old with COVID-19, enrolled during active disease. V is TRBV3-1 (or the pseudogene TRBV3-2) and J is TRBJ2-1; 11 positions agree with TRBD2. For the CDR3, the DNA is TGTGCCAGCAGCCAAGATCCTAGCGGGAGGTACAATGAGCAGTTCTTC. Its protein is CASSQDPSGRYNEQFF.